The present T cell receptor (beta chain) was sequenced within a study of cytomegalovirus exposure and HLA in healthy donors. Study findings and constraints: For most TCR sequences rarity was the rule, although some public TCRs occurred in many donors. TCR clusters originating in the first cohort tended to co-occur in the roughly 120 validation repertoires, according to a later analysis.

Comments on this clone: Its antigen is not identified.

Germline CDR1 MGHRA, CDR2 YSYEKL. The CDR3 is 14 residues long. With 1 base removed from V and 7 bases from J, the gap between germline ends came to 11 bases. Assay: immunoSEQ multiplex PCR; the TCRdb copy retains only in-frame clones and omits some. The sample holds 56,000 or so clones, 93% seen once. Sequences were obtained from PBMCs. This chain uses TRBV4-1 with TRBJ1-5; tentative D call: TRBD1 (6 bases). The receptor's source is a woman younger than 30 in good health and CMV-seropositive. CDR3 protein: CASSQVVGGQPQHF. As DNA, the CDR3 is TGCGCCAGCAGCCAAGTTGTAGGGGGACAGCCCCAGCATTTT.